The rows below give T cell receptor beta chains drawn from one sample of a study of patients and donors after allogeneic stem cell transplantation. A single record per CDR3 protein comes from TCRdb applying MiXCR to the RT-PCR reads. The sample lists over 350,000 distinct CDR3 sequences; 15% to 20% were seen once. Sequencing was done on a sample of blood, either unsorted or a sorted T cell fraction (not recorded which). The receptors shown here come from a human donor who was either an allogeneic HSCT recipient or a stem cell or donor lymphocyte infusion donor (not recorded which). It is not recorded whose cells these are; they may come from a transplant donor. Each CDR3 is given with its conserved first and last residue. A D gene is named only where the DNA matches it firmly. Clone sizes are given selectively: once, few, many, or a class where the clone is expanded.

d_gene	v_gene	abundance	j_gene	CDR3aa	CDR3nt
.	TRBV5-1	few	TRBJ2-2	CASSLNRGGTGELFF	TGCGCCAGCAGCTTGAACAGGGGAGGCACCGGGGAGCTGTTTTTT
.	TRBV5-1	.	TRBJ1-1	CASSSSTFMNTEAFF	TGCGCCAGCAGCTCTTCGACATTCATGAACACTGAAGCTTTCTTT
TRBD1	TRBV5-1	.	TRBJ2-7	CASSSGTGGGEQYF	TGCGCCAGCAGCAGCGGGACAGGGGGCGGCGAGCAGTACTTC
.	TRBV19	.	TRBJ1-5	CASSIRPNSNQPQHF	TGTGCCAGTAGTATCAGGCCGAATAGCAATCAGCCCCAGCATTTT
TRBD1	TRBV20-1	few	TRBJ2-7	CSARDPRQGERF	TGCAGTGCTAGAGATCCACGACAGGGGGAACGCTTC
.	TRBV6-2/TRBV6-3	.	TRBJ2-7	CASSNTREQYF	TGTGCCAGCAGTAACACCCGCGAGCAGTACTTC
.	TRBV6-5	few	TRBJ2-7	CASSYTRGAYEQYF	TGTGCCAGCAGTTACACCAGGGGGGCCTACGAGCAGTACTTC
.	TRBV20-1	few	TRBJ2-7	CSASGGPSSYEQYF	TGCAGTGCTAGTGGGGGTCCGAGCTCCTACGAGCAGTACTTC
.	TRBV12-3/TRBV12-4	many	TRBJ2-7	CASTQENYEQYF	TGTGCCAGCACCCAAGAGAACTACGAGCAGTACTTC
.	TRBV7-9	.	TRBJ1-2	CASSNPTAGQGYTF	TGTGCCAGCAGCAACCCGACGGCAGGGCAAGGCTACACCTTC
TRBD2	TRBV29-1	few	TRBJ2-1	CSFLSGGASNEQFF	TGCAGCTTCCTGAGCGGGGGGGCCTCCAATGAGCAGTTCTTC
.	TRBV30	.	TRBJ1-6	CAWGRGESPLHF	TGTGCCTGGGGGAGGGGGGAATCACCCCTCCACTTT
.	TRBV30	.	TRBJ2-6	CAWSTGTGANVLTF	TGTGCCTGGTCTACAGGGACTGGGGCCAACGTCCTGACTTTC
.	TRBV11-3	.	TRBJ2-1	CASSLIGHNEQFF	TGTGCCAGCAGCTTAATCGGCCACAATGAGCAGTTCTTC
.	TRBV12-3/TRBV12-4	.	TRBJ1-1	CASTFGGGPNTEAFF	TGTGCCAGCACTTTCGGGGGAGGGCCAAACACTGAAGCTTTCTTT
TRBD1	TRBV6-5	many	TRBJ2-7	CASSYSVQGAREQYF	TGTGCCAGCAGTTACTCGGTACAGGGGGCAAGGGAGCAGTACTTC
.	TRBV29-1	many	TRBJ2-1	CSVGLVDEQFF	TGCAGCGTTGGACTAGTCGATGAGCAGTTCTTC
.	TRBV28	few	TRBJ1-5	CASSLWGEGINQPQHF	TGTGCCAGCAGTTTATGGGGGGAAGGGATCAATCAGCCCCAGCATTTT
.	TRBV5-1	.	TRBJ2-1	CASSRDRPTFGNEQFF	TGCGCCAGCAGCCGAGACCGGCCAACCTTCGGCAATGAGCAGTTCTTC
.	TRBV5-1	many	TRBJ2-3	CASSPFRAGGTDTQYF	TGCGCCAGCAGCCCATTTCGCGCAGGGGGCACAGATACGCAGTATTTT
TRBD1	TRBV28	.	TRBJ1-6	CASSLGTVGFDSPLHF	TGTGCCAGCAGTTTAGGGACAGTGGGGTTCGATTCACCCCTCCACTTT
TRBD1	TRBV5-1	.	TRBJ1-2	CASSLGQGIGYTF	TGCGCCAGCAGCTTGGGACAGGGGATCGGCTACACCTTC
.	TRBV6-1	few	TRBJ2-3	CASTERGFTDTQYF	TGTGCCAGCACAGAGAGGGGGTTCACAGATACGCAGTATTTT
TRBD2	TRBV29-1	few	TRBJ2-3	CSVAPWWEREITDTQYF	TGCAGCGTGGCCCCATGGTGGGAGCGGGAGATCACAGATACGCAGTATTTT
TRBD1	TRBV5-1	many	TRBJ2-5	CASSFTRGIQETQYF	TGCGCCAGCAGCTTTACCAGGGGGATCCAAGAGACCCAGTACTTC
TRBD2	TRBV10-3	few	TRBJ2-1	CAIRGLAAGYNEQFF	TGTGCCATCAGAGGACTAGCGGCCGGATACAATGAGCAGTTCTTC
TRBD2	TRBV11-2	many	TRBJ2-5	CASSLDLAGEETQYF	TGTGCCAGCAGCTTAGATCTAGCGGGAGAAGAGACCCAGTACTTC
.	TRBV21-1	few	TRBJ1-4	CASSKENKLFF	TGTGCCAGCAGCAAAGAGAACAAACTGTTTTTT